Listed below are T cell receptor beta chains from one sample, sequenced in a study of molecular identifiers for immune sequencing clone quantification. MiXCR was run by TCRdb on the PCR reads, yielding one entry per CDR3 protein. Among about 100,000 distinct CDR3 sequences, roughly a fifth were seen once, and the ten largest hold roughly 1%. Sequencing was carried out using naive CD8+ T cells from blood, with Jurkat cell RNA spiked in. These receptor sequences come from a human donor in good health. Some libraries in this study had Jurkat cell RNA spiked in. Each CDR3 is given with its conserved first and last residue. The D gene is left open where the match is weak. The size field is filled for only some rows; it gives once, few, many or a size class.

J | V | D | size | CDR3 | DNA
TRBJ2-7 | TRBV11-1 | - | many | CASSLLGWDEQYF | TGTGCCAGCAGCCTACTCGGCTGGGACGAGCAGTACTTC
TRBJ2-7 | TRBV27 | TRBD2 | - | CASSLATGGYEQYF | TGTGCCAGCAGTTTGGCAACGGGAGGCTACGAGCAGTACTTC
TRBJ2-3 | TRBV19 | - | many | CASRGVSDSLKQSTDTQYF | TGTGCCAGTAGGGGCGTCTCGGACAGCCTTAAACAAAGCACAGATACGCAGTATTTT
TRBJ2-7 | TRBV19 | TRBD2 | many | CASSIGSGSGYEQYF | TGTGCCAGTAGTATAGGTAGCGGGAGTGGATACGAGCAGTACTTC
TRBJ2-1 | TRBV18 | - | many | CASSLHPGTGSGNEQFF | TGTGCCAGCTCACTTCACCCAGGGACGGGCTCTGGGAATGAGCAGTTCTTC
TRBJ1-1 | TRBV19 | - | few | CASSIGGVTEAFF | TGTGCCAGTAGTATAGGTGGGGTGACTGAAGCTTTCTTT
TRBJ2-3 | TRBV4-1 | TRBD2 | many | CASSQRLAGGFSTDTQYF | TGCGCCAGCAGCCAACGGCTAGCGGGGGGCTTTAGCACAGATACGCAGTATTTT
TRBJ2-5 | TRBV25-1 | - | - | CASSDGLGTTGFDETQYF | TGTGCCAGCAGTGACGGACTAGGGACGACAGGGTTCGATGAGACCCAGTACTTC
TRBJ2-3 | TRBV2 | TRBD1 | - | CASSELGQGLSTDTQYF | TGTGCCAGCAGTGAATTGGGACAGGGCCTTTCCACAGATACGCAGTATTTT
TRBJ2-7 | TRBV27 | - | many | CASTTPIGSGYEQYF | TGTGCCAGCACCACGCCGATCGGGTCCGGCTACGAGCAGTACTTC
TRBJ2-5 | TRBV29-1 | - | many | CSVDSADQETQYF | TGCAGCGTTGATAGCGCCGACCAAGAGACCCAGTACTTC
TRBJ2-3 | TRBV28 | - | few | CASRSSYGARVSGDTQYF | TGTGCCAGCAGAAGTAGCTACGGTGCGAGAGTCTCGGGGGATACGCAGTATTTT
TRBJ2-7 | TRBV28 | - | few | CASSLSLLGAHEQYF | TGTGCCAGCAGTTTAAGCTTGCTGGGGGCCCACGAGCAGTACTTC
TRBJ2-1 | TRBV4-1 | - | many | CASSQGGFGTYNEQFF | TGCGCCAGCAGCCAAGGGGGTTTTGGTACCTACAATGAGCAGTTCTTC
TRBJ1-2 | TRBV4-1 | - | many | CASSQRQENAYGYTF | TGCGCCAGCAGCCAGAGACAGGAAAACGCCTATGGCTACACCTTC
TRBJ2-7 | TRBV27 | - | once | CASSFEGPSDSYEQYF | TGCGCCAGCAGTTTCGAAGGGCCTAGCGACTCCTACGAGCAGTACTTC
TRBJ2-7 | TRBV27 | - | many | CASSFNPPGPEQYF | TGTGCCAGCAGTTTCAACCCCCCGGGACCCGAGCAGTACTTC
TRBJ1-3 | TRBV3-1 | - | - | CASSLEMASGRFSGNTIYF | TGTGCCAGCAGCCTAGAGATGGCCTCTGGGCGGTTCTCTGGAAACACCATATATTTT
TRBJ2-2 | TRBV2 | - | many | CASSEAVPGRSGELFF | TGTGCCAGCAGTGAAGCGGTCCCAGGGAGGTCCGGGGAGCTGTTTTTT
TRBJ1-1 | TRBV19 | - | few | CASSARIGVDLNTEAFF | TGTGCCAGTAGCGCCCGGATAGGGGTCGACTTAAACACTGAAGCTTTCTTT
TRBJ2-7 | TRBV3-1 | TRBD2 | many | CASSLPGLAGSVYF | TGTGCCAGCAGCCTACCGGGACTAGCGGGGTCAGTCTACTTC
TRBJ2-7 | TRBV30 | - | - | CAWNKEGFDEQYF | TGTGCCTGGAACAAGGAGGGGTTCGACGAGCAGTACTTC
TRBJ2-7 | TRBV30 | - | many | CAWSVLGASYEQYF | TGTGCCTGGAGTGTACTGGGCGCCAGCTACGAGCAGTACTTC
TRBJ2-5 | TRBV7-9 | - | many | CASSPLNLGTLSIETQYF | TGTGCCAGCAGCCCCCTCAACTTGGGGACACTATCGATCGAGACCCAGTACTTC
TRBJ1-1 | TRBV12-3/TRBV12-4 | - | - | CASSVVVAEAFF | TGTGCCAGCAGCGTGGTAGTCGCTGAAGCTTTCTTT
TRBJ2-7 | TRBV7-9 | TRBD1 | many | CASSSPDRMEYYEQYF | TGTGCCAGCAGCTCCCCGGACAGGATGGAGTACTACGAGCAGTACTTC
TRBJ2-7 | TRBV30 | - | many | CAWSVGASYYEQYF | TGTGCCTGGAGTGTCGGGGCGTCTTACTACGAGCAGTACTTC
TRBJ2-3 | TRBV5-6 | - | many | CASSLARPSTDTQYF | TGTGCCAGCAGCCTCGCGCGGCCTAGCACAGATACGCAGTATTTT
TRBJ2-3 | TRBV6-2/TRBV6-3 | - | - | CASSYPDAQYF | TGTGCCAGCAGTTACCCCGATGCGCAGTATTTT
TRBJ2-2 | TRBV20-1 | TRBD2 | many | CSASKRGGHTGELFF | TGCAGTGCCTCTAAGCGGGGGGGCCACACCGGGGAGCTGTTTTTT
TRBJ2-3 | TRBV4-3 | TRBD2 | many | CASSQERAGVYTQYF | TGCGCCAGCAGCCAAGAACGAGCGGGGGTATATACGCAGTATTTT
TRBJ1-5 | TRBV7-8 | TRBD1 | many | CASNAGQGSQPQHF | TGTGCCAGCAACGCGGGACAGGGTAGTCAGCCCCAGCATTTT
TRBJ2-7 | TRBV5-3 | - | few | CASSPGLRMDEQYF | TGTGCCAGCAGCCCGGGACTCCGGATGGACGAGCAGTACTTC
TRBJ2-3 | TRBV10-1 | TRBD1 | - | CASSEGFTGVDTQYF | TGCGCCAGCAGTGAGGGCTTTACAGGGGTAGATACGCAGTATTTT
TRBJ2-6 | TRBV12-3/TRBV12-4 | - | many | CASSGANGANVLTF | TGTGCCAGCAGTGGAGCAAATGGGGCCAACGTCCTGACTTTC
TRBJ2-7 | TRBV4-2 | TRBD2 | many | CASSLEGLAGFSSYEQYF | TGTGCCAGCAGCCTGGAAGGACTAGCGGGCTTTAGCTCCTACGAGCAGTACTTC
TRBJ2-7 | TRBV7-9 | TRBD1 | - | CASSAPGQGLYEQYF | TGTGCCAGCAGCGCGCCGGGACAGGGGCTCTACGAGCAGTACTTC
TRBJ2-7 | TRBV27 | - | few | CASSFGSRPPAEQYF | TGTGCCAGCAGTTTCGGGTCCCGACCCCCGGCCGAGCAGTACTTC
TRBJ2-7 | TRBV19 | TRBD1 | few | CASTPQQGAYEQYF | TGTGCCAGTACCCCGCAGCAGGGGGCCTACGAGCAGTACTTC
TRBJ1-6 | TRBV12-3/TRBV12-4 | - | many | CASSVIHRVFNSPLHF | TGTGCCAGCAGTGTAATCCACAGGGTTTTTAATTCACCCCTCCACTTT
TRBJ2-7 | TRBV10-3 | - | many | CAISIALSPYEQYF | TGTGCCATCAGTATAGCCCTAAGTCCCTACGAGCAGTACTTC
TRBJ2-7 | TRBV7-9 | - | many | CASSPRAYEQYF | TGTGCCAGCAGTCCTCGGGCCTACGAGCAGTACTTC
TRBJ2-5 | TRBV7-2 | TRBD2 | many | CASSRRLAETRETQYF | TGTGCCAGCAGCCGTAGACTAGCGGAGACCAGGGAGACCCAGTACTTC
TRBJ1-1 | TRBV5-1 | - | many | CASSFFSGTEAFF | TGCGCCAGCAGCTTCTTTTCAGGCACTGAAGCTTTCTTT
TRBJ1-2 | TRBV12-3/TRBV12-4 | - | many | CASSGAPVGYGYTF | TGTGCCAGCAGCGGAGCTCCGGTTGGCTATGGCTACACCTTC
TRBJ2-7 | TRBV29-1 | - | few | CSVGIGSYEQYF | TGCAGCGTTGGAATCGGCTCCTACGAGCAGTACTTC